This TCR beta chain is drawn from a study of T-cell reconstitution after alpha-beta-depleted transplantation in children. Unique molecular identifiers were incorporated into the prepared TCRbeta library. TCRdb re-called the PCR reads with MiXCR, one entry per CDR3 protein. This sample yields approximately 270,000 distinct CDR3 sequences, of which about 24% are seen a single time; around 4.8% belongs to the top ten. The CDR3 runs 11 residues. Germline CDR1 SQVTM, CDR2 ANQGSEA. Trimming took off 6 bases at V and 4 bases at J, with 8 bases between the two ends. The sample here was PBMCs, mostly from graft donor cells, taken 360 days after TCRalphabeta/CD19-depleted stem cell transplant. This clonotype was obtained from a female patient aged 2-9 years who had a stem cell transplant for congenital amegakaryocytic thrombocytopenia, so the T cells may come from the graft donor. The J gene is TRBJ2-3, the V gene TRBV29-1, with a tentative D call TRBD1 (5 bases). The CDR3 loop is CSVGQSDTQYF. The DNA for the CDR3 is TGCAGCGTCGGACAATCAGATACGCAGTATTTT.